This T cell receptor beta chain was sequenced during a study of metastatic and nonmetastatic thyroid tumors. About the study: Across peripheral blood and tumor or nodule tissue samples taken from malignant and benign thyroid patients, the repertoires were compared with one another.

TCRdb re-called the PCR reads via MiXCR. The sample gives 65,000 or so clones, roughly 4.1% of which show up once; about 20% is in the top ten. The germline V gene encodes CDR1 MNHEY and CDR2 SMNVEV (reference sequence). V was cut by 6 bases and J by 10 bases, with 32 bases left in between. The CDR3 extends over 18 amino acids. This clone was observed a few times. Treatment of any kind had been given to no patient before thyroid surgery. Sample: blood. This sequence originates from a female donor with papillary thyroid cancer or a benign thyroid nodule (not recorded which). Some clones in this sample may be carry-over from other donors' samples. This chain joins TRBV27 and TRBJ2-3; D call uncertain. The CDR3 coding sequence is TGTGCCAGCAGCCTTCGCGCGGCTGGGATGCGTGGGGATTCGGCGCAGTATTTT. It is translated as CASSLRAAGMRGDSAQYF.